Detailed here is one T cell receptor beta chain. Its antigen remains unknown. Germline values: CDR1 SGHNT, CDR2 YENEEA. The CDR3 runs to 14 residues. These data originate in a study of shared clonotypes between healthy human individuals. Naive CD8 cells lacked CD45RO and underwent positive selection for CCR7, leaving out terminally differentiated effector memory CD45RA+ cells. Produced via immunoSEQ multiplex PCR; TCRdb's table is partial and in-frame only. The top ten clones hold around 0.12% of a sample with hundreds of thousands of clones, 90% to 95% of them seen once. Overall study results and limits: Owing to a small donor count, the genetic and exposure-history diversity represented was limited. The study sampled only blood, and tissue repertoires likely differ. The study found lower generation probabilities in non-shared clonotypes than in those shared by all four donors.

The TCR comes from a woman in her 30s in good health. Source material: naive CD8+ T cells sorted from blood. V is TRBV11-3 and J is TRBJ2-5; unclear D gene. The DNA end is a closer match to TRBJ2-7, so the J assignment may be wrong. The CDR3 spells CASSSTLESYEQYF. The CDR3 DNA reads TGTGCCAGCAGCTCGACCTTGGAATCCTACGAGCAGTACTTC.